A single sample gave rise to the 28 T cell receptor beta chains below, sequenced in a study of shared clonotypes between healthy human individuals (dated by TCRdb to 2020 to 2021). The library relied on the immunoSEQ multiplex PCR assay. TCRdb provides this immuneACCESS table in a form limited to in-frame rearrangements. Some clones are lacking; in checked studies, under half of them reflect an unresolved V gene, and why the rest are absent is not known. The sample includes 560,000 or so clones, with approximately 96% observed a single time. Less than 0.12% of the sample is taken by the ten largest. CD8 naive samples were obtained by positive selection for CCR7 among CD45RO-negative cells, yielding a CD45RA+CCR7+ population from which TemRA cells were excluded. The sequenced material came from naive CD8+ T cells sorted from blood. This specimen's cell subset or site label, interpreted: CD45RA+CCR7+. The receptors shown here come from a woman under 40 in good health.

The V and J genes are TRBV27 and TRBJ2-1; 10 bases agree with TRBD2. CDR1 is MNHEY, CDR2 SMNVEV, per germline (reference sequence). V lost 5 bases to trimming and J lost 5 bases; unmatched junction nucleotides: 12. The CDR3 runs to 17 residues. CDR3 in amino acids: CASSILDWTSGNNEQFF. The CDR3 nucleotides read TGTGCCAGCAGTATCCTCGACTGGACTAGCGGCAACAATGAGCAGTTCTTC.

This chain joins TRBV5-6 and TRBJ1-1; D perhaps matches TRBD1 (5 bases). There are 15 residues in the CDR3. The germline V gene has CDR1 SGHDT and CDR2 YYEEEE. Trimming cost V 4 bases and J 4 bases, with 17 bases left between them. The DNA of the CDR3 is TGTGCCAGCAGCGCATCGTTGGGGGAGTCCACTGAAGCTTTCTTT. Encoded protein: CASSASLGESTEAFF.

The rearrangement joins TRBV10-3 to TRBJ2-1; the D is unclear. The ends were cut back, 4 bases at V and 5 bases at J, with 9 bases in the middle. Germline CDR1 ENHRY, CDR2 SYGVKD. The length of the CDR3 is 13 residues. In DNA, the CDR3 is TGTGCCATCAGTGCCGACAAGAACAATGAGCAGTTCTTC. Protein product: CAISADKNNEQFF.

The V gene is TRBV5-6, the J gene TRBJ2-7, with TRBD1 identical over 9 bases. The CDR3 spans 14 residues. Trimming cost V 5 bases and J 4 bases; bases outside gene matches: 7. CDR1 and CDR2 from the germline V gene are SGHDT and YYEEEE. The CDR3: CASSRDRAMYEQYF. In DNA form, the CDR3 reads TGTGCCAGCAGTCGGGACAGGGCGATGTACGAGCAGTACTTC. The full variable domain, with the rest looked up from reference TRBV5-6 and TRBJ2-7, is DAGVTQSPTHLIKTRGQQVTLRCSPKSGHDTVSWYQQALGQGPQFIFQYYEEEERQRGNFPDRFSGHQFPNYSSELNVNALLLGDSALYLCASSRDRAMYEQYFGPGTRLTVT.

This rearrangement joins TRBV4-2 to TRBJ2-3, with 11 bases lining up with TRBD2. CDR1 is LGHNA, CDR2 YNFKEQ, per germline. This CDR3 is built from 18 residues. Trimming took 0 bases from V and 2 from J; bases not matched to a gene: 7. The CDR3, as DNA: TGTGCCAGCAGCCAAGAACCCACTAGCGGGAGATACACAGATACGCAGTATTTT. It translates to CASSQEPTSGRYTDTQYF.

The chain couples TRBV5-6 to TRBJ2-3; 13 nucleotides line up with TRBD2. Germline V gives CDR1 SGHDT, CDR2 YYEEEE. This CDR3 has 16 residues. The junction had 4 bases not matched to a gene; V was cut back by 2 bases and J by 4 bases. The CDR3 loop reads CASSLGLAGVSDTQYF. CDR3 in DNA: TGTGCCAGCAGCTTAGGACTAGCGGGAGTTTCAGATACGCAGTATTTT.

The V call is TRBV10-1, the J call TRBJ2-3; 8 nucleotides align to TRBD2. The ends lost 4 bases at V and 5 bases at J; junction bases unmatched: 8. CDR1 and CDR2 (germline): WNHNN, SYGVQD (reference sequence). The CDR3 has 15 amino acids. CDR3 region: CASSAIAGSEDTQYF. The CDR3 region has the DNA TGCGCCAGCAGTGCTATAGCGGGAAGTGAAGATACGCAGTATTTT.

The chain couples TRBV7-6 to TRBJ2-1; TRBD2 agrees at 7 bases. V trimming: 1 base; J trimming: 9 bases; junction bases outside the gene matches: 6. The V gene's germline CDR1 is SGHVS and CDR2 FNYEAQ. The CDR3 contains 14 residues. For the CDR3, the DNA is TGTGCCAGCAGCTTAGGGGAGGGCGTCCTTGAGCAGTTCTTC. Protein: CASSLGEGVLEQFF.

The chain recombines TRBV27 with TRBJ2-2; D possibly uses TRBD1 or TRBD2 (5 bases each). CDR1 and CDR2 from the germline V gene are MNHEY and SMNVEV (reference sequence). V was clipped by 3 bases and J by 4 bases, with 6 bases between them. CDR3 size: 13 residues. CDR3 protein: CASSFGATGELFF. The CDR3 nucleotides are TGTGCCAGCAGTTTCGGGGCCACCGGGGAGCTGTTTTTT.

The rearrangement links TRBV13 to TRBJ2-3; 14 bases are shared with TRBD2. V was clipped by 3 bases and J by 3 bases; unmatched bases: 2. CDR3 length equals 16 residues. Germline CDR1 PRHDT, CDR2 FYEKMQ (reference sequence). CDR3 in DNA: TGTGCCAGCAGCTTCGGACTAGCGGGAGGAACAGATACGCAGTATTTT. The encoded protein is CASSFGLAGGTDTQYF.

The V and J genes are TRBV28 and TRBJ2-7; a weak D match, TRBD1 (6 bases). Germline V gene lookup returns CDR1 MDHEN and CDR2 SYDVKM. V dropped 7 bases and J dropped 2 bases, with 12 bases sitting between them. The CDR3 has 13 amino acids. The CDR3 region is CASTGHEAYEQYF. In nucleotides, the CDR3 is TGTGCCAGCACGGGACACGAGGCCTACGAGCAGTACTTC. The whole variable domain, remainder taken from reference TRBV28 and TRBJ2-7, is DVKVTQSSRYLVKRTGEKVFLECVQDMDHENMFWYRQDPGLGLRLIYFSYDVKMKEKGDIPEGYSVSREKKERFSLILESASTNQTSMYLCASTGHEAYEQYFGPGTRLTVT.

This rearrangement joins TRBV7-9 to TRBJ2-4, with unresolved D. Trimming removed 1 base at V and 0 bases at J, with 7 bases between. This CDR3 spans 15 amino acids. Per the germline V gene, CDR1 is SEHNR and CDR2 is FQNEAQ (reference sequence). The CDR3 nucleotides are TGTGCCAGCAGCTTAGACGGCCCAGCCAAAAACATTCAGTACTTC. As protein: CASSLDGPAKNIQYF.

The chain links TRBV7-9 to TRBJ1-2; D uncertain. With 6 bases removed from V and 6 bases from J, the gap between germline ends came to 11 bases. Germline values: CDR1 SEHNR, CDR2 FQNEAQ (reference sequence). The CDR3 sequence is 12 residues long. The CDR3 spells CASRSYGNGYTF. The CDR3 coding sequence is TGTGCCAGCAGGTCTTATGGTAATGGCTACACCTTC.

The genes are TRBV6-1 and TRBJ2-5; no reliable D call. The CDR3 loop spans 16 amino acids. V was cut by 3 bases and J by 0 bases, with 14 bases left in between. CDR1 MNHNS and CDR2 SASEGT come from the germline V gene. The CDR3 coding sequence is TGTGCCAGCAGTGATCCATTTACCGGCCACCAAGAGACCCAGTACTTC. Translated, it gives CASSDPFTGHQETQYF.

This sequence joins TRBV5-1 and TRBJ2-7, with 9 bases aligning to TRBD1. J was trimmed by 5 bases and V by 4 bases; bases with no gene match: 4. Germline loops: CDR1 SGHRS, CDR2 YFSETQ. The CDR3 covers 13 residues. CDR3 nucleotides: TGCGCCAGCAGCCGGTGGACAGGGGACGAGCAGTACTTC. This translates into CASSRWTGDEQYF. The full variable domain, completed using reference TRBV5-1 and TRBJ2-7, is KAGVTQTPRYLIKTRGQQVTLSCSPISGHRSVSWYQQTPGQGLQFLFEYFSETQRNKGNFPGRFSGRQFSNSRSEMNVSTLELGDSALYLCASSRWTGDEQYFGPGTRLTVT.

The chain recombines TRBV5-1 with TRBJ1-4; D is perhaps TRBD1 (6 bases). V dropped 3 bases and J dropped 4 bases, with 7 bases sitting between them. The CDR3 runs to 13 residues. Germline V gives CDR1 SGHRS, CDR2 YFSETQ. CDR3 residues: CASSSDSNEKLFF. Written as DNA, the CDR3 is TGCGCCAGCAGCTCGGACAGTAATGAAAAACTGTTTTTT. Full variable domain (rest looked up from reference TRBV5-1 and TRBJ1-4): KAGVTQTPRYLIKTRGQQVTLSCSPISGHRSVSWYQQTPGQGLQFLFEYFSETQRNKGNFPGRFSGRQFSNSRSEMNVSTLELGDSALYLCASSSDSNEKLFFGSGTQLSVL.

V is TRBV28 and J is TRBJ2-1; 10 bases map to TRBD2. CDR1 is MDHEN and CDR2 is SYDVKM in the germline V gene. The trim removed 11 bases at V and 4 bases at J, leaving 8 bases unmatched. This CDR3 comprises 14 residues. The CDR3 nucleotides are TGTGCCCACGATAGCGGGAGGACATACAATGAGCAGTTCTTC. Translating gives CAHDSGRTYNEQFF.

The chain recombines TRBV27 with TRBJ2-3; 12 nucleotides agree with TRBD2. The CDR3 has 14 residues. The germline V gene encodes CDR1 MNHEY and CDR2 SMNVEV (reference sequence). V dropped 4 bases and J dropped 4; count of bases not matched to a gene: 0. The chain's CDR3 is CASSSSGRADTQYF. CDR3 bases: TGTGCCAGCAGTTCTAGCGGGAGGGCAGATACGCAGTATTTT.

Regarding this clone: Different DNA sequences within this sample yield the same CDR3. This sequence joins TRBV27 and TRBJ2-2; weak D call: TRBD2 (6 bases). This CDR3 is 13 amino acids long. V was clipped by 3 bases and J by 6 bases, with 8 bases between them. CDR1 and CDR2 from the germline V gene are MNHEY and SMNVEV (reference sequence). CDR3 in amino acids: CASSFAGSGELFF. In DNA, the CDR3 is TGTGCCAGCAGTTTCGCGGGATCCGGGGAGCTGTTTTTT.

The rearrangement links TRBV27 to TRBJ2-1, with unresolved D. Per the germline V gene, CDR1 is MNHEY and CDR2 is SMNVEV (reference sequence). The germline V and J ends were trimmed by 2 bases and 6 bases, with 17 bases remaining between them. This CDR3 has 16 amino acids. The CDR3 DNA follows: TGTGCCAGCAGTTTAACAGACGGGTTTCCCGGCAATGAGCAGTTCTTC. Translated: CASSLTDGFPGNEQFF.

The chain has TRBV5-4 and TRBJ2-7, with 9 positions matching TRBD1. CDR1 is SGHNT and CDR2 is YYREEE in the germline V gene (reference sequence). This CDR3 has 15 residues. J was trimmed by 6 bases and V by 4 bases; bases with no gene match: 11. CDR3 in amino acids: CASSPKGQGVPEQYF. The CDR3 DNA reads TGTGCCAGCAGCCCCAAGGGACAGGGTGTTCCCGAGCAGTACTTC.

The V gene is TRBV9, the J gene TRBJ2-1; 8 positions agree with TRBD2. Germline CDR1 and CDR2: SGDLS and YYNGEE. Losses at the gene ends were 2 bases for V and 10 bases for J; bases not matched to a gene: 8. The CDR3 is 14 amino acids. CDR3 region: CASSVGGRSREQFF. The CDR3 DNA is TGTGCCAGCAGCGTGGGCGGGAGGTCGAGAGAGCAGTTCTTC.

The J gene is TRBJ2-7, the V gene TRBV7-9; unclear D gene. Germline CDR1 reads SEHNR; CDR2 reads FQNEAQ (reference sequence). V was trimmed by 3 bases and J by 4 bases, leaving 13 bases between them. CDR3 length equals 14 residues. As DNA, the CDR3 is TGTGCCAGCAGCTTGTCGTATTTAGTTTACGAGCAGTACTTC. Translating it yields CASSLSYLVYEQYF.

About this clone: Different DNA sequences within this sample yield the same CDR3. The rearrangement links TRBV6-6 to TRBJ2-3, with D perhaps TRBD1 (5 bases). Between the trimmed V and J ends, which lost 0 bases and 6 bases, there was a span of 7 bases. From germline, CDR1 is MNHNY and CDR2 SVGAGI (reference sequence). The CDR3 sequence is 13 residues long. In DNA form, the CDR3 reads TGTGCCAGCAGTTACTCGAACAGGGATACGCAGTATTTT. Translating it yields CASSYSNRDTQYF.

A word on this clone: In the same sample, other DNA sequences code for this CDR3. The chain uses TRBV11-2 and TRBJ2-7; D remains ambiguous. Trimming shortened V by 5 bases and J by 3 bases, and 8 bases separated the two germline ends. The CDR3 spans 12 residues. In germline, CDR1 is SGHAT, CDR2 FQNNGV. The CDR3 spells CASSLLGYEQYF. The CDR3 region has the DNA TGTGCCAGCAGCCTCCTGGGCTACGAGCAGTACTTC.

CDR3 region: CASSAIHLRRDNEQFF. DNA for the CDR3: TGTGCCAGCAGCGCAATTCATCTAAGGAGGGACAATGAGCAGTTCTTC. The chain recombines TRBV9 with TRBJ2-1, with D tentatively TRBD2 (6 bases). Germline V gene sequence: CDR1 SGDLS, CDR2 YYNGEE. This CDR3 has 16 residues. Deletions cut 3 bases from V and 5 bases from J, with 18 bases between. Drawing the rest from reference TRBV9 and TRBJ2-1, the complete variable domain is DSGVTQTPKHLITATGQRVTLRCSPRSGDLSVYWYQQSLDQGLQFLIQYYNGEERAKGNILERFSAQQFPDLHSELNLSSLELGDSALYFCASSAIHLRRDNEQFFGPGTRLTVL.

The CDR3 coding sequence is TGTGCCAGCAGTGCCTTCTACGAGCAGTACTTC. It encodes CASSAFYEQYF. This chain joins TRBV7-9 and TRBJ2-7; D gene uncertain. V lost 6 bases and J lost 3, with 6 bases in between. Germline CDR1 SEHNR, CDR2 FQNEAQ (reference sequence). The CDR3 spans 11 residues.

The genes are TRBV7-9 and TRBJ1-2, with D hard to call. This CDR3 spans 14 amino acids. Trimming shortened V by 5 bases and J by 6 bases, and 16 bases separated the two germline ends. The germline gives CDR1 SEHNR, CDR2 FQNEAQ (reference sequence). The CDR3 sequence is CASSLQGLDDGYTF. The DNA for the CDR3 is TGTGCCAGCAGCCTGCAAGGACTTGATGATGGCTACACCTTC.